A selection of T cell receptor beta chains follows, all from one sample in a study of shared clonotypes between healthy human individuals. Sequencing used immunoSEQ multiplex PCR; TCRdb keeps in-frame clones, though not all of them. Among about 680,000 clones, 74% were seen once, and the ten largest hold approximately 1.7%. Sequenced: memory CD4+ T cells sorted from blood. The receptors originated from a woman aged 25 to 39 in good health. CDR3s include the opening cysteine and the closing phenylalanine or tryptophan. Fields, in order: J gene, V gene, D gene, clone size, CDR3 protein, CDR3 DNA. D genes are given only for firm matches. Size is stated for part of the rows, as once, few or many counts, or as a class when the clone is expanded.

TRBJ1-2,TRBV7-8,.,.,CASSPLRTFYGYTF,TGTGCCAGCAGCCCCCTGCGGACTTTCTATGGCTACACCTTC
TRBJ1-1,TRBV5-1,.,.,CASSPRLRNTEAFF,TGCGCCAGCAGCCCCAGGCTCCGGAACACTGAAGCTTTCTTT
TRBJ1-1,TRBV2,TRBD1,once,CASSRRDRGLGYTEAFF,TGTGCCAGCAGCCGCCGGGACAGGGGGCTTGGGTACACTGAAGCTTTCTTT
TRBJ1-5,TRBV5-1,.,once,CASSSLPGADQPQHF,TGCGCCAGCAGCTCTTTACCGGGGGCCGATCAGCCCCAGCATTTT
TRBJ1-2,TRBV2,.,many,CASRNVGSSHYGYTF,TGTGCCAGCAGGAACGTTGGCAGCAGCCACTATGGCTACACCTTC
TRBJ2-7,TRBV25-1,.,.,CASGRGQAYEQYF,TGTGCCAGCGGACGGGGCCAGGCCTACGAGCAGTACTTC
TRBJ2-2,TRBV29-1,.,.,CSGGADTGELFF,TGCAGCGGCGGGGCGGACACCGGGGAGCTGTTTTTT
TRBJ2-6,TRBV4-2,.,.,CASSDGLQSRANVLTF,TGTGCCAGCAGCGACGGGTTACAAAGTCGGGCCAACGTCCTGACTTTC
TRBJ2-5,TRBV11-2,TRBD2,.,CATGREGKTQYF,TGTGCCACGGGGCGGGAGGGCAAGACCCAGTACTTC
TRBJ2-7,TRBV11-2,.,once,CASSRQPSYEQYF,TGTGCCAGCAGCCGACAGCCTTCCTACGAGCAGTACTTC
TRBJ2-3,TRBV29-1,TRBD2,once,CSVGSTLAGRTDTQYF,TGCAGCGTCGGTTCGACACTAGCGGGGCGCACAGATACGCAGTATTTT
TRBJ1-2,TRBV5-1,TRBD1,.,CASSLSEGASGYTF,TGCGCCAGCAGCCTGTCTGAGGGGGCGTCTGGCTACACCTTC
TRBJ2-3,TRBV14,TRBD2,few,CASSPGLAGGTDTQYF,TGTGCCAGCAGCCCGGGACTAGCGGGAGGCACAGATACGCAGTATTTT
TRBJ1-5,TRBV19,.,.,CASSISVGTEAHF,TGTGCCAGTAGTATTTCGGTCGGAACGGAGGCACATTTT
TRBJ1-1,TRBV19,.,.,CASRGNTGNTEAFF,TGTGCCAGTAGGGGGAATACGGGGAACACTGAAGCTTTCTTT
TRBJ2-3,TRBV4-1,TRBD1,once,CASSQQTGGTDTQYF,TGCGCCAGCAGCCAACAGACAGGGGGCACAGATACGCAGTATTTT
TRBJ1-4,TRBV5-1,TRBD1,.,CASSVQGANEKLFF,TGCGCCAGCAGCGTACAGGGGGCTAATGAAAAACTGTTTTTT
TRBJ2-7,TRBV6-5,.,.,CASSYSYYARESEQYF,TGTGCCAGCAGTTACTCCTATTACGCCAGGGAGTCCGAGCAGTACTTC
TRBJ2-7,TRBV28,.,.,CASSSFVGNHYSEQYF,TGTGCCAGCAGCTCCTTCGTCGGAAACCACTATAGCGAGCAGTACTTC
TRBJ1-1,TRBV9,TRBD1,.,CASSLTGVGTEAFF,TGTGCCAGCAGCTTAACAGGGGTGGGCACTGAAGCTTTCTTT
TRBJ2-4,TRBV5-1,.,few,CASSTGERGAKNIQYF,TGCGCCAGCAGCACCGGCGAGAGGGGCGCCAAAAACATTCAGTACTTC
TRBJ2-7,TRBV7-9,.,.,CASSLGHSYEQYF,TGTGCCAGCAGCCTGGGGCACTCCTACGAGCAGTACTTC
TRBJ1-1,TRBV10-2,.,.,CASSEIGGNTEAFF,TGCGCCAGCAGTGAAATTGGGGGGAACACTGAAGCTTTCTTT
TRBJ1-5,TRBV2,TRBD1,.,CASSDDRGFNQPQHF,TGTGCCAGCAGTGACGACAGGGGTTTTAATCAGCCCCAGCATTTT
TRBJ1-2,TRBV5-1,.,.,CASSLETVSYGYTF,TGCGCCAGCAGCTTGGAGACAGTCTCGTATGGCTACACCTTC
TRBJ2-3,TRBV28,.,.,CASTLDLATDTQYF,TGTGCCAGCACCCTGGACTTAGCCACAGATACGCAGTATTTT